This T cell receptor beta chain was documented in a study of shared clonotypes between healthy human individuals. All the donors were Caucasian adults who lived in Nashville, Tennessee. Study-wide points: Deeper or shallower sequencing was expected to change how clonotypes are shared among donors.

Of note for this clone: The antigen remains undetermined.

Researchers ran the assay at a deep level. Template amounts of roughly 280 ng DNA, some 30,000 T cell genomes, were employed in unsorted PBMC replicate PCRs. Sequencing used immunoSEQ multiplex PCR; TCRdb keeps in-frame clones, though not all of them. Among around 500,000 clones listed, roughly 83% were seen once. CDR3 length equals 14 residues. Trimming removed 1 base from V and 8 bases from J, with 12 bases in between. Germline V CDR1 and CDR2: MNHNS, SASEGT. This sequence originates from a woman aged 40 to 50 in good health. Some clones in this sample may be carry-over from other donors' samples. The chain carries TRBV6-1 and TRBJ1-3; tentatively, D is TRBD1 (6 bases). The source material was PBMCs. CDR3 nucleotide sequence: TGTGCCAGCAGTGAAGTGGGGGCGGGGGACACCATATATTTT. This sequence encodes CASSEVGAGDTIYF.